The 25 T cell receptor beta chains reported below all come from one sample, sequenced in a study of T cells after yellow fever vaccination. TCRdb reprocessed the 5' RACE reads with MiXCR, giving one entry per CDR3 protein. This table has 350,000 to 450,000 distinct CDR3 sequences, roughly 20% appearing once. The sequences come from PBMCs, collected before the yellow fever booster vaccination. Source of these receptors: a man aged 18 to 35 who received the YFV17D yellow fever vaccine.

The chain joins TRBV5-1 to TRBJ2-3, with D hard to call. V was clipped by 4 bases and J by 6 bases, with 12 bases between them. The CDR3 is 13 residues long. Germline V gene data show CDR1 as SGHRS and CDR2 as YFSETQ. The CDR3 is CASSVNWRDTQYF. The CDR3 DNA is TGCGCCAGCAGCGTTAACTGGCGGGATACGCAGTATTTT. The full variable domain, rest sourced from reference TRBV5-1 and TRBJ2-3, is KAGVTQTPRYLIKTRGQQVTLSCSPISGHRSVSWYQQTPGQGLQFLFEYFSETQRNKGNFPGRFSGRQFSNSRSEMNVSTLELGDSALYLCASSVNWRDTQYFGPGTRLTVL.

In its sample, this clonotype was seen a few times. The chain combines TRBV7-8 with TRBJ2-2, with 7 bases aligning to TRBD2. CDR3 size: 16 residues. Germline V gives CDR1 SGHVS, CDR2 FQNEAQ. The J segment lost 4 bases and the V segment lost 5 bases, leaving 10 bases of the junction unmatched. The CDR3 nucleotides read TGTGCCAGCAGCGCGCGGGACTACCCAGGCACCGGGGAGCTGTTTTTT. Translation gives CASSARDYPGTGELFF. Full variable domain (outside the CDR3, taken from reference TRBV7-8 and TRBJ2-2): GAGVSQSPRYKVAKRGQDVALRCDPISGHVSLFWYQQALGQGPEFLTYFQNEAQLDKSGLPSDRFFAERPEGSVSTLKIQRTQQEDSAVYLCASSARDYPGTGELFFGEGSRLTVL.

The chain has TRBV20-1 and TRBJ2-7; TRBD1 matches 11 bases. Germline CDR1 DFQATT, CDR2 SNEGSKA (reference sequence). This CDR3 contains 17 residues. Trimming at V came to 0 bases and at J to 0 bases, leaving 7 bases not matched to a gene. The CDR3 sequence: CSARDPWTGGFSYEQYF. The CDR3 DNA is TGCAGTGCTAGAGATCCTTGGACAGGGGGCTTCTCCTACGAGCAGTACTTC.

This clonotype was counted between two and nine times. The chain recombines TRBV7-9 with TRBJ2-1; D uncertain. Trimming pared 4 bases from V and 2 bases from J, leaving 9 bases between. Germline V lookup: CDR1 SEHNR, CDR2 FQNEAQ (reference sequence). The CDR3 runs 14 residues. The CDR3 DNA follows: TGTGCCAGCAGCTCTTCTGGGACCTACAATGAGCAGTTCTTC. Protein sequence: CASSSSGTYNEQFF.

In DNA form, the CDR3 reads TGTGCCACCCGGGGGGGGGCGCGATTCAGAGATACGCAGTATTTT. It specifies CATRGGARFRDTQYF. The chain uses TRBV27 and TRBJ2-3; 8 bases match TRBD2. Germline V CDR1 and CDR2: MNHEY, SMNVEV (reference sequence). The length of the CDR3 is 15 residues. V lost 10 bases and J lost 5; bases outside the gene matches: 14.

This clonotype turned up a few times. The chain carries TRBV5-6 and TRBJ1-5; the D is unclear. CDR1 SGHDT and CDR2 YYEEEE come from the germline V gene. V lost 0 bases and J lost 6, with 10 bases in between. The CDR3 length is 14 residues. Here the CDR3 DNA reads TGTGCCAGCAGCTTGGGGGTCTTGGCTCAGCCCCAGCATTTT. It specifies CASSLGVLAQPQHF.

This clonotype was seen only a few times. The gene calls are TRBV18 and TRBJ2-7; TRBD2 is a possible D gene (6 bases). This CDR3 is 14 amino acids long. V gave up 5 bases and J gave up 5 bases, with 16 bases separating them. Germline-derived CDR1 and CDR2 are KGHSH and LQKENI. CDR3 residues: CASSLARGSHEQYF. CDR3 DNA sequence: TGTGCCAGCTCATTGGCCCGGGGGTCGCACGAGCAGTACTTC.

The V call is TRBV29-1, the J call TRBJ1-2; D unresolved. The germline V gene has CDR1 SQVTM and CDR2 ANQGSEA. CDR3 length: 13 amino acids. Trimming took 7 bases from V and 0 from J, leaving 12 bases between them. The CDR3 DNA reads TGCAGCGCCCGGAGGACTCCTAACTATGGCTACACCTTC. Translating it yields CSARRTPNYGYTF.

The chain is built from TRBV6-5 and TRBJ1-5; TRBD1 matches 8 bases. CDR3 size: 14 residues. Germline V gene data show CDR1 as MNHEY and CDR2 as SVGAGI. V shed 5 bases, J shed 6 bases, and the junction held 6 bases outside the gene matches. The CDR3 region has the DNA TGTGCCAGCAGTCCCGGACAGGGTAGTCAGCCCCAGCATTTT. Its translation: CASSPGQGSQPQHF.

The chain joins TRBV5-1 to TRBJ2-4; 12 bases map to TRBD2. The CDR3 has 16 residues. The germline gives CDR1 SGHRS, CDR2 YFSETQ. The ends lost 0 bases at V and 8 bases at J; junction bases unmatched: 6. The CDR3, as DNA: TGCGCCAGCAGCTTGGCGGCTAGCGGGGGGGCTGACATTCAGTACTTC. This translates into CASSLAASGGADIQYF. The variable domain in full, completed from reference TRBV5-1 and TRBJ2-4, reads KAGVTQTPRYLIKTRGQQVTLSCSPISGHRSVSWYQQTPGQGLQFLFEYFSETQRNKGNFPGRFSGRQFSNSRSEMNVSTLELGDSALYLCASSLAASGGADIQYFGAGTRLSVL.

The chain employs TRBV6-5 and TRBJ1-5; TRBD1 agrees at 9 bases. J lost 3 bases, V lost 5 bases, and 8 bases had no gene match. The CDR3 extends over 16 amino acids. CDR1 is MNHEY, CDR2 SVGAGI, per germline. The CDR3, as DNA: TGTGCCAGCAGTCCCCGGGGGACAGGGACCAATCAGCCCCAGCATTTT. This translates into CASSPRGTGTNQPQHF.

The V gene is TRBV4-2, the J gene TRBJ2-6; 7 bases align to TRBD2. The CDR3 has 18 residues. Germline CDR1 reads LGHNA; CDR2 reads YNFKEQ. V lost 4 bases to trimming and J lost 1 base; unmatched junction nucleotides: 10. CDR3 protein: CASSPSGALSSGANVLTF. The CDR3 DNA sequence: TGTGCCAGCAGCCCAAGCGGGGCGCTGAGTTCTGGGGCCAACGTCCTGACTTTC.

The V gene is TRBV9, the J gene TRBJ2-7; a possible D gene is TRBD1 (6 bases). This CDR3 region has 14 residues. Germline values: CDR1 SGDLS, CDR2 YYNGEE. The germline V and J ends were trimmed by 3 bases and 4 bases, with 14 bases remaining between them. Here the CDR3 reads CASSDGRGTYEQYF. The CDR3 coding sequence is TGTGCCAGCAGCGATGGCAGGGGTACTTACGAGCAGTACTTC.

This clonotype was seen only a few times. The V gene is TRBV4-1, the J gene TRBJ2-5; TRBD1 aligns across 8 bases. CDR3 length equals 17 residues. Germline assignment: CDR1 MGHRA and CDR2 YSYEKL. J was trimmed by 2 bases and V by 4 bases; bases with no gene match: 12. CDR3 nucleotide sequence: TGCGCCAGCAGCCGGGGGAGAAGGGACAGGCTACAAGAGACCCAGTACTTC. Residues: CASSRGRRDRLQETQYF.

The gene calls are TRBV29-1 and TRBJ2-2, with no clear D. CDR1 and CDR2 from the germline V gene are SQVTM and ANQGSEA. V was cut by 3 bases and J by 7 bases, with 9 bases left in between. The CDR3 totals 12 residues. The chain's CDR3 is CSVDGRYGELFF. Here the CDR3 DNA reads TGCAGCGTTGATGGACGTTACGGGGAGCTGTTTTTT.

V gene TRBV29-1 combines with J gene TRBJ2-2; TRBD1 agrees at 10 bases. V dropped 6 bases and J dropped 2; count of bases not matched to a gene: 12. The CDR3 runs to 17 residues. The germline V gene encodes CDR1 SQVTM and CDR2 ANQGSEA. The CDR3 DNA follows: TGCAGCGTCGTTGACCCGGGACAGGGGACTAACACCGGGGAGCTGTTTTTT. It specifies CSVVDPGQGTNTGELFF.

This clonotype was recorded at least ten times. This chain links TRBV6-5 with TRBJ2-7, with TRBD2 identical over 9 bases. With 5 bases clipped from V and 5 bases from J, the junction kept 4 bases outside the gene matches. Germline loops: CDR1 MNHEY, CDR2 SVGAGI. This CDR3 comprises 13 residues. CDR3 sequence (DNA): TGTGCCAGCAGTGAGCGGGGGGTCCACGAGCAGTACTTC. Amino acids: CASSERGVHEQYF.

This clonotype was picked up a small number of times. This chain links TRBV2 with TRBJ1-2, with TRBD1 identical over 12 bases. Trimming cost V 4 bases and J 8 bases; bases outside gene matches: 5. The CDR3 runs to 14 residues. Per germline, CDR1 SNHLY and CDR2 FYNNEI. CDR3 sequence reads: CASSVGQGAVGYTF. The CDR3 nucleotides read TGTGCCAGCAGTGTGGGACAGGGGGCTGTCGGCTACACCTTC.

The chain joins TRBV12-3 or TRBV12-4 to TRBJ2-7, with 7 bases aligning to TRBD1. Unmatched junction bases numbered 10, after V lost 6 bases and J lost 8 bases. CDR3 length equals 13 residues. The CDR3 DNA reads TGTGCCAGCAGGGGTCCACAGGGGTTCAAGCAGTACTTC. Translating gives CASRGPQGFKQYF.

Only a few counts were recorded for this clonotype. This chain uses TRBV6-5 with TRBJ1-4, with D perhaps matching TRBD1 (6 bases). The V and J ends lost 5 bases and 0 bases respectively, with 13 bases between them. This CDR3 is 16 amino acids long. CDR1 is MNHEY, CDR2 SVGAGI, per germline. CDR3 sequence reads: CASSTRGAATNEKLFF. The CDR3 DNA follows: TGTGCCAGCAGTACGCGGGGGGCTGCAACTAATGAAAAACTGTTTTTT.

This clonotype was observed a handful of times. The chain uses TRBV12-3 or TRBV12-4 and TRBJ2-3, with D possibly TRBD2 on 6 matching bases. CDR3 length equals 14 residues. CDR3 bases: TGTGTCTCCCTCCGGGACTTTAGCACAGATACGCAGTATTTT. Translating it yields CVSLRDFSTDTQYF.

The genes are TRBV12-3 or TRBV12-4 and TRBJ1-5; D unresolved. The CDR3 is 16 amino acids. The V end was cut by 3 bases, the J end by 6 bases, with 18 bases between. The CDR3 here is CASSFEVGDYFQPQHF. DNA of the CDR3: TGTGCCAGCAGTTTTGAAGTGGGCGACTATTTTCAGCCCCAGCATTTT.

The J gene is TRBJ2-1, the V gene TRBV5-4; D remains ambiguous. Trimming left V 4 bases short and J 9 bases short, with 11 bases between. Germline assignment: CDR1 SGHNT and CDR2 YYREEE (reference sequence). The CDR3 totals 12 residues. The CDR3, as DNA: TGTGCCAGCAGCCGCATGATTAGTGAGCAGTTCTTC. Translation: CASSRMISEQFF.

The chain carries TRBV3-1 and TRBJ1-2; maybe TRBD1 (5 bases). The germline V gene has CDR1 LGHDT and CDR2 YNNKEL (reference sequence). The CDR3 has 15 amino acids. The V and J ends lost 0 bases and 8 bases respectively, with 16 bases between them. This chain's CDR3 is CASSQDGGPLYGYTF. In nucleotides, the CDR3 is TGTGCCAGCAGCCAAGACGGGGGACCCCTTTACGGCTACACCTTC.

V usage is TRBV6-2 or TRBV6-3 and J usage is TRBJ1-6, with a tentative D call TRBD1 (5 bases). The V gene's germline CDR1 is MNHEY and CDR2 SVGEGT. The CDR3 has 14 amino acids. V was trimmed by 2 bases and J by 8 bases, leaving 10 bases between them. In DNA form, the CDR3 reads TGTGCCAGCAGTTACGGGACCGGCTATTCACCCCTCCACTTT. Its protein product is CASSYGTGYSPLHF.